These 9 T cell receptor beta chains share one sample of origin, sequenced in a study of beta chain features in type 1 diabetes. Whole-study findings and limits: Moderate yet significant TCRB CDR3 shortening was seen in Type 1 diabetes patients in all four CD4+ subsets.

The authors reverse transcribed all of the isolated RNA, so sequencing captured expressed TCRB transcripts. Method: immunoSEQ multiplex PCR; TCRdb's copy keeps in-frame clones and lacks some. Of hundreds of thousands of clones listed, around 15% are singletons. These TCRs are of unknown antigen specificity. The sample consisted of naive CD4+ T cells from blood. Receptor source: a young man with type 1 diabetes.

This chain connects TRBV7-3 to TRBJ2-3; 8 bases align to TRBD2. Trimming at V came to 6 bases and at J to 2 bases, leaving 10 bases not matched to a gene. The CDR3 contains 16 residues. Germline V lookup: CDR1 SGHTA, CDR2 FQGTGA. CDR3 region: CASSQRLAGNTDTQYF. In nucleotides, the CDR3 is TGTGCCAGCAGTCAGAGGCTAGCGGGTAACACAGATACGCAGTATTTT. Filled out from reference TRBV7-3 and TRBJ2-3, the complete variable domain reads GAGVSQTPSNKVTEKGKYVELRCDPISGHTALYWYRQSLGQGPEFLIYFQGTGAADDSGLPNDRFFAVRPEGSVSTLKIQRTERGDSAVYLCASSQRLAGNTDTQYFGPGTRLTVL.

The chain carries TRBV7-2 and TRBJ2-5, with D hard to call. Germline V gene sequence: CDR1 SGHTA, CDR2 FQGNSA. V gave up 5 bases and J gave up 5 bases, with 15 bases separating them. The CDR3 extends over 14 amino acids. CDR3 sequence: CASSRNNAWETQYF. CDR3 sequence (DNA): TGTGCCAGCAGCCGTAACAACGCCTGGGAGACCCAGTACTTC. The full variable domain, in which reference TRBV7-2 and TRBJ2-5 provide the parts outside the CDR3, is GAGVSQSPSNKVTEKGKDVELRCDPISGHTALYWYRQSLGQGLEFLIYFQGNSAPDKSGLPSDRFSAERTGGSVSTLTIQRTQQEDSAVYLCASSRNNAWETQYFGPGTRLLVL.

The chain uses TRBV27 and TRBJ1-6, with TRBD1 matching over 8 bases. Germline lookup yields CDR1 MNHEY and CDR2 SMNVEV (reference sequence). There are 13 residues in the CDR3. J lost 10 bases, V lost 11 bases, and 10 bases had no gene match. CDR3 residues: CAGSQGAGSPLHF. CDR3 bases: TGTGCCGGCTCTCAGGGGGCTGGGTCACCCCTCCACTTT.

The table lists this clone with a few counts. The chain joins TRBV7-2 to TRBJ1-5; the D gene is possibly TRBD1 (6 bases). CDR3 length: 14 amino acids. Trimming shortened V by 4 bases and J by 7 bases, and 14 bases separated the two germline ends. From germline, CDR1 is SGHTA and CDR2 FQGNSA. CDR3 nucleotides: TGTGCCAGCAGCTCGAGAGGAGGACAGCAGCCCCAGCATTTT. This codes for CASSSRGGQQPQHF.

The chain joins TRBV7-9 to TRBJ2-2, with unresolved D. The CDR3 is made up of 17 amino acids. CDR1 is SEHNR and CDR2 is FQNEAQ in the germline V gene (reference sequence). Trimming pared 2 bases from V and 1 base from J, leaving 14 bases between. As DNA, the CDR3 is TGTGCCAGCAGCTTATTGGTCTTAACGAGGAACACCGGGGAGCTGTTTTTT. Translating gives CASSLLVLTRNTGELFF. Variable domain in full (rest from reference TRBV7-9 and TRBJ2-2): DTGVSQNPRHKITKRGQNVTFRCDPISEHNRLYWYRQTLGQGPEFLTYFQNEAQLEKSRLLSDRFSAERPKGSFSTLEIQRTEQGDSAMYLCASSLLVLTRNTGELFFGEGSRLTVL.

The rearrangement links TRBV14 to TRBJ1-1; D may be TRBD1 (6 bases). The CDR3 covers 17 residues. The germline V gene has CDR1 SGHDN and CDR2 FVKESK. Trimming left V 5 bases short and J 10 bases short, with 29 bases between. The CDR3: CASSDAGHAISVYGAFF. For the CDR3, the DNA is TGTGCCAGCAGCGATGCGGGACACGCGATTAGTGTTTACGGAGCTTTCTTT.

This clone was counted a few times. V and J are TRBV25-1 and TRBJ1-2; D ambiguous. Germline V gives CDR1 MGHDK, CDR2 SYGVNS. V was trimmed by 3 bases and J by 4 bases, leaving 12 bases between them. The CDR3 is made up of 14 amino acids. CDR3 sequence: CASSDLAGAYGYTF. The CDR3 DNA is TGTGCCAGCAGTGATTTGGCAGGCGCCTATGGCTACACCTTC.

The chain couples TRBV9 to TRBJ2-7, with 7 bases identical to TRBD2. The CDR3 contains 14 residues. With 1 base clipped from V and 6 bases from J, the junction kept 7 bases outside the gene matches. Germline V lookup: CDR1 SGDLS, CDR2 YYNGEE. CDR3 residues: CASSVLGEGSEQYF. The DNA of the CDR3 is TGTGCCAGCAGCGTATTGGGGGAGGGGTCCGAGCAGTACTTC. Looking up the rest from reference TRBV9 and TRBJ2-7 gives the full variable domain: DSGVTQTPKHLITATGQRVTLRCSPRSGDLSVYWYQQSLDQGLQFLIQYYNGEERAKGNILERFSAQQFPDLHSELNLSSLELGDSALYFCASSVLGEGSEQYFGPGTRLTVT.

The chain has TRBV4-1 and TRBJ2-7; D remains unclear. Germline V CDR1 and CDR2: MGHRA, YSYEKL. Trimming removed 3 bases at V and 3 bases at J, with 12 bases between. There are 14 residues in the CDR3. The CDR3 here is CASSQADTIYEQYF. DNA of the CDR3: TGCGCCAGCAGCCAGGCTGATACGATCTACGAGCAGTACTTC.